Below are 27 T cell receptor beta chains sequenced from a single sample in a study of regulatory T cells in long-lasting Graves disease. This sample's time point: newly diagnosed GD, antithyroid drugs for less than 3 months. Scientists built the TCR library using RNA that was extracted from PBMCs. Libraries of TCR beta came from iRepertoire HTBI primers plus Arm-PCR of CDR3 regions. Via MiXCR, TCRdb re-called the multiplex PCR reads, giving one row per CDR3 protein. The sample holds hundreds of thousands of distinct CDR3 sequences; 15% to 20% are singletons and the top ten take more than 20%. This sample was shared with a second study, whose subject was T cells in Graves' hyperthyroidism and ophthalmopathy.

The sample consisted of peripheral blood mononuclear cells (PBMCs), taken at new diagnosis, from a patient treated with antithyroid drugs. The receptors were gathered from a woman aged 40 to 65 with Graves disease.

The rearrangement joins TRBV2 to TRBJ2-3; 9 bases line up with TRBD2. CDR3 size: 14 residues. Germline CDR1 reads SNHLY; CDR2 reads FYNNEI. V lost 8 bases, J lost 3 bases, and 6 bases stayed unmatched. The CDR3 loop reads CASRGRGGTDTQYF. In nucleotides, the CDR3 is TGTGCCAGCCGCGGGCGGGGGGGGACAGATACGCAGTATTTT.

This clonotype was seen repeatedly, ten times or more. The genes are TRBV12-3 or TRBV12-4 and TRBJ1-5; D is unresolved. The ends were cut back, 3 bases at V and 0 bases at J, with 6 bases in the middle. This CDR3 comprises 14 residues. CDR3 region: CASSFWGSNQPQHF. In DNA, the CDR3 is TGTGCCAGCAGTTTTTGGGGTAGCAATCAGCCCCAGCATTTT.

The table lists this clonotype with a few counts. The CDR3 nucleotides read TGTGCCAGCAGTTCCCGACTCACTAGGGAGCTGTTTTTT. Translating it yields CASSSRLTRELFF. This rearrangement joins TRBV27 to TRBJ2-2; D unclear. The CDR3 is 13 amino acids. Germline CDR1 and CDR2: MNHEY and SMNVEV (reference sequence). The V end lost 4 bases, the J end lost 9 bases, and 12 bases lay between the germline ends.

This clonotype was seen many times. The chain carries TRBV15 and TRBJ1-2; 7 nucleotides align to TRBD1. The CDR3 has 14 residues. V shed 1 base and J 4 bases; nucleotides not matched to a gene: 3. CDR1 LNHNV and CDR2 YYDKDF come from the germline V gene (reference sequence). This CDR3 reads CATSRGDRAYGYTF. CDR3 in DNA: TGTGCCACCAGCAGAGGAGACAGGGCCTATGGCTACACCTTC.

This clonotype was observed at least ten times. The CDR3 sequence is CASSLGVQEQFF. The CDR3 nucleotides read TGTGCCAGCAGCTTGGGCGTCCAGGAGCAGTTCTTC. The rearrangement joins TRBV5-6 to TRBJ2-1; D call uncertain. V was shortened by 0 bases and J by 10 bases, with 8 bases between the two germline ends. Germline-derived CDR1 and CDR2 are SGHDT and YYEEEE. The CDR3 has 12 amino acids.

The chain is built from TRBV12-3 or TRBV12-4 and TRBJ2-3, with 8 nucleotides matching TRBD2. Unmatched junction bases numbered 13, after V lost 4 bases and J lost 4 bases. CDR3 length equals 17 residues. CDR3 residues: CASSSGGGTVVADTQYF. In DNA, the CDR3 is TGTGCCAGCAGTTCCGGCGGGGGGACGGTCGTCGCAGATACGCAGTATTTT.

This clonotype was observed at least ten times. The chain uses TRBV3-1 and TRBJ2-4, with no clear D. V gave up 0 bases and J gave up 7 bases, with 13 bases separating them. CDR3 length equals 15 residues. Looked up from germline, CDR1 is LGHDT and CDR2 is YNNKEL (reference sequence). CDR3 sequence reads: CASSQDPSGLNIQYF. CDR3 DNA: TGTGCCAGCAGCCAAGATCCATCAGGCCTGAACATTCAGTACTTC.

The gene calls are TRBV30 and TRBJ2-2; D possibly corresponds to TRBD1 (6 bases). Germline CDR1 and CDR2: GTSNPN and SVGIG (reference sequence). Trimming shortened V by 1 base and J by 6 bases, and 12 bases separated the two germline ends. The CDR3 is made up of 14 amino acids. The CDR3 sequence is CAWSADRTAGELFF. The DNA for the CDR3 is TGTGCCTGGAGTGCCGACAGGACCGCCGGGGAGCTGTTTTTT.

This clonotype was seen repeatedly, ten times or more. V gene TRBV30 combines with J gene TRBJ2-7, with TRBD2 matching 13 bases. This CDR3 comprises 14 residues. CDR1 and CDR2 from the germline V gene are GTSNPN and SVGIG (reference sequence). V was clipped by 2 bases and J by 7 bases; unmatched bases: 5. The CDR3 region has the DNA TGTGCCTGGAGTTTGGGACTAGCGGGGAAAGAGCAGTACTTC. It encodes CAWSLGLAGKEQYF.

This clonotype occurred many times. The chain carries TRBV3-1 and TRBJ2-1; D not certain. Trimming took off 1 base at V and 6 bases at J, with 10 bases between the two ends. This CDR3 contains 14 residues. CDR1 is LGHDT and CDR2 is YNNKEL in the germline V gene (reference sequence). CDR3 sequence reads: CASSQGLSSNEQFF. CDR3 DNA: TGTGCCAGCAGCCAAGGGCTGAGTTCCAATGAGCAGTTCTTC.

The chain combines TRBV7-6 with TRBJ2-1; D remains ambiguous. There are 15 residues in the CDR3. CDR1 and CDR2 (germline): SGHVS, FNYEAQ. Between the trimmed V and J ends, which lost 2 bases and 2 bases, there was a span of 10 bases. The CDR3 here is CASSLMSPPYNEQFF. The CDR3 nucleotides read TGTGCCAGCAGCTTAATGTCCCCACCCTACAATGAGCAGTTCTTC.

This clonotype showed up many times. The chain has TRBV30 and TRBJ1-4, with D possibly TRBD1 on 5 matching bases. The germline V gene encodes CDR1 GTSNPN and CDR2 SVGIG (reference sequence). The V and J ends lost 3 bases and 2 bases respectively, with 13 bases between them. The CDR3 is made up of 15 amino acids. The CDR3 bases are TGTGCCTGGAGCCTCCTTCAGGGTACTAATGAAAAACTGTTTTTT. This codes for CAWSLLQGTNEKLFF.

This clonotype was picked up many times. The V call is TRBV9, the J call TRBJ1-2; no firm D call. The CDR3 has 13 amino acids. From germline, CDR1 is SGDLS and CDR2 YYNGEE. The V gene lost 0 bases and the J gene lost 2 bases, with 5 bases spanning the gap. CDR3 region: CASSVEVNYGYTF. CDR3 DNA sequence: TGTGCCAGCAGCGTAGAGGTGAACTATGGCTACACCTTC.

This clonotype showed up just a few times. The CDR3 coding sequence is TGTGCCAGCAGCAACCTCCCTCCGTTTGAGCTCCACACCGGGGAGCTGTTTTTT. Its protein is CASSNLPPFELHTGELFF. The V and J genes are TRBV4-2 and TRBJ2-2; D remains unclear. Between the trimmed V and J ends, which lost 5 bases and 3 bases, there was a span of 22 bases. Looked up from germline, CDR1 is LGHNA and CDR2 is YNFKEQ. This CDR3 spans 18 amino acids.

This clonotype was seen many times. CDR3 in amino acids: CASSYKPGQVGYGYTF. The CDR3 DNA reads TGTGCCAGCAGTTACAAACCGGGACAGGTTGGCTATGGCTACACCTTC. The V call is TRBV6-2 or TRBV6-3, the J call TRBJ1-2, with 8 bases lining up with TRBD1. The CDR3 runs to 16 residues. V shed 2 bases, J shed 4 bases, and the junction held 9 bases outside the gene matches. Germline CDR1 reads MNHEY; CDR2 reads SVGEGT.

The table lists this clonotype with a count of one. For the CDR3, the DNA is TGTGCCAGCAGTGCCCCGGGACAGGGCGAGAATGAGCAGTTCTTC. Translated: CASSAPGQGENEQFF. The rearrangement links TRBV2 to TRBJ2-1; the match to TRBD1 covers 9 bases. Trimming at V came to 4 bases and at J to 7 bases, leaving 8 bases not matched to a gene. The germline CDR1 and CDR2 sequences are SNHLY and FYNNEI. This CDR3 contains 15 residues. Supplemented by reference TRBV2 and TRBJ2-1, the full variable domain reads EPEVTQTPSHQVTQMGQEVILRCVPISNHLYFYWYRQILGQKVEFLVSFYNNEISEKSEIFDDQFSVERPDGSNFTLKIRSTKLEDSAMYFCASSAPGQGENEQFFGPGTRLTVL.

This clonotype was observed at least ten times. The chain is built from TRBV7-9 and TRBJ1-1; 7 bases fit TRBD1. Germline V gene data show CDR1 as SEHNR and CDR2 as FQNEAQ (reference sequence). This CDR3 has 14 amino acids. The junction had 7 bases not matched to a gene; V was cut back by 4 bases and J by 5 bases. The CDR3 loop reads CASSYREQGTEAFF. CDR3 nucleotides: TGTGCCAGCAGCTACAGGGAACAGGGGACTGAAGCTTTCTTT.

V gene TRBV6-1 combines with J gene TRBJ1-5; D is uncertain. The germline V and J ends were trimmed by 5 bases and 0 bases, with 11 bases remaining between them. This CDR3 spans 15 amino acids. Germline assignment: CDR1 MNHNS and CDR2 SASEGT. In DNA form, the CDR3 reads TGTGCCAGCAGTCGATCTGCTTCTAGCAATCAGCCCCAGCATTTT. Translation gives CASSRSASSNQPQHF.

The chain is built from TRBV6-2 or TRBV6-3 and TRBJ1-2; the D gene is possibly TRBD1 (6 bases). The CDR3 has 12 amino acids. The V end was cut by 7 bases, the J end by 4 bases, with 10 bases between. The germline V gene has CDR1 MNHEY and CDR2 SVGEGT. The CDR3 sequence: CASTTGFYGYTF. Written as DNA, the CDR3 is TGTGCCAGCACTACAGGGTTCTATGGCTACACCTTC.

This clonotype was recorded once. The V call is TRBV7-6, the J call TRBJ1-3; a possible D gene is TRBD1 (5 bases). The V gene lost 4 bases and the J gene lost 4 bases, with 11 bases spanning the gap. The germline gives CDR1 SGHVS, CDR2 FNYEAQ. The CDR3 has 14 amino acids. The CDR3 loop reads CASSSGLVGNTIYF. The DNA for the CDR3 is TGTGCCAGCAGCTCGGGACTAGTGGGAAACACCATATATTTT.

The table lists this clonotype with many counts. The chain uses TRBV28 and TRBJ2-7; the match to TRBD1 covers 8 bases. The V and J ends lost 6 bases and 5 bases, in that order; junction bases with no gene match: 9. The CDR3 runs to 14 residues. Germline loops: CDR1 MDHEN, CDR2 SYDVKM. The CDR3 region is CASRGQGRTNEQYF. The DNA for the CDR3 is TGTGCCAGCAGAGGACAGGGTCGTACGAACGAGCAGTACTTC.

This clonotype has a count of ten or more. The chain combines TRBV7-3 with TRBJ2-6, with a possible D match to TRBD2 (6 bases). V was pared by 5 bases and J by 1 base, with 15 bases between. Germline V gene data show CDR1 as SGHTA and CDR2 as FQGTGA. This CDR3 comprises 17 residues. CDR3 bases: TGTGCCAGCAGCCCCGGGACTGGGGTGTCTGGGGCCAACGTCCTGACTTTC. The encoded protein is CASSPGTGVSGANVLTF.

This clonotype was seen many times. This chain links TRBV5-1 with TRBJ2-1; 10 nucleotides agree with TRBD1. Germline V CDR1 and CDR2: SGHRS, YFSETQ. CDR3 length: 15 residues. The trim removed 4 bases at V and 7 bases at J, leaving 8 bases unmatched. The CDR3, as DNA: TGCGCCAGCAGCATGGGGACAGGGGAATGGAATGAGCAGTTCTTC. Residues: CASSMGTGEWNEQFF.

Ten or more counts support this clonotype. The genes are TRBV20-1 and TRBJ2-1; D remains ambiguous. Germline CDR1 DFQATT, CDR2 SNEGSKA (reference sequence). This CDR3 spans 12 amino acids. The V end lost 2 bases, the J end lost 7 bases, and 9 bases lay between the germline ends. CDR3 loop: CSARPGPNEQFF. CDR3 DNA: TGCAGTGCTAGACCCGGACCTAATGAGCAGTTCTTC.

This clonotype was counted a few times. The gene calls are TRBV7-9 and TRBJ1-1; 8 bases agree with TRBD1. Germline V CDR1 and CDR2: SEHNR, FQNEAQ (reference sequence). The ends lost 5 bases at V and 3 bases at J; junction bases unmatched: 5. The CDR3 runs 14 residues. CDR3 sequence reads: CASSQETGDTEAFF. The CDR3 DNA follows: TGTGCCAGCAGCCAGGAGACAGGGGACACTGAAGCTTTCTTT.

The rearrangement joins TRBV3-1 to TRBJ1-2; D gene ambiguous. The germline V gene has CDR1 LGHDT and CDR2 YNNKEL (reference sequence). Deletions cut 1 base from V and 7 bases from J, with 13 bases between. The CDR3 runs 14 residues. CDR3 nucleotide sequence: TGTGCCAGCAGCCAAGGGGGAGAAGTAGGTGGCTACACCTTC. Its protein is CASSQGGEVGGYTF.

Many counts were recorded for this clonotype. This chain joins TRBV7-2 and TRBJ2-1; 8 bases fit TRBD1. The CDR3 has 15 residues. Germline assignment: CDR1 SGHTA and CDR2 FQGNSA. V was clipped by 2 bases and J by 2 bases; unmatched bases: 2. The CDR3 sequence is CASSLQGATYNEQFF. In nucleotides, the CDR3 is TGTGCCAGCAGCTTACAGGGGGCCACCTACAATGAGCAGTTCTTC.